This T cell receptor beta chain derives from a study of blood T cell repertoires in COVID-19. About the research overall: From the United States, Italy and Spain came samples of acute and convalescent COVID-19. In each case, the material was cDNA or gDNA derived from T cells, B-cell-depleted T cells, or PBMCs.

This CDR3 is built from 15 residues. The ends were cut back, 0 bases at V and 10 bases at J, with 17 bases in the middle. The germline CDR1 and CDR2 sequences are MNHNY and SVGAGI (reference sequence). Original analysis: Quantification of nucleated cells was approximated via reference gene primer amplification. Sequencing was performed with immunoSEQ multiplex PCR; in TCRdb, only in-frame clones are kept and a portion is missing. For V, J and clone size, that table is used; D and trimming come from the DNA. The sample lists 150,000 to 200,000 clones; approximately 90% were seen once. Material: peripheral blood. This TCR was sampled from a woman in her thirties with acute or convalescent COVID-19. The rearrangement uses TRBV6-6 and TRBJ2-3; possible D gene TRBD1, 7 bases. The CDR3 protein is CASSYSAGQIGAQYF. As DNA, the CDR3 is TGTGCCAGCAGTTACTCTGCGGGACAGATAGGGGCGCAGTATTTT.